The clone carrying this T cell receptor (beta chain) was recorded at least ten times. What it binds is unknown. This entry is derived from a study of CD8 T cells in ankylosing spondylitis. Overall study results and limits: Relatively rare in peripheral blood, disease-linked clones were also CD8+. Certain motif variants had earlier been reported in reactive arthritis synovial fluid and blood. According to the report, clones linked to the disease were significantly enriched in matched synovial fluid samples taken from ankylosing spondylitis patients.

V lost 3 bases to trimming and J lost 1 base, with 14 bases between them. Germline V gene lookup returns CDR1 SGHTA and CDR2 FQGNSA. The CDR3 runs 16 residues. Quantitative 5'-RACE with molecular barcodes was used to make the TCR beta libraries. TCRdb recomputed calls from the 5' RACE reads with MiXCR, one row per CDR3 protein. The sample shows fewer than 250,000 distinct CDR3 sequences, about 10% of them seen only once. This TCR derives from a male donor with ankylosing spondylitis or in good health (not recorded which). The specimen sequenced was blood, either unsorted or a sorted T cell fraction (not recorded which). The chain is built from TRBV7-2 and TRBJ2-3; either TRBD1 or TRBD2 may supply D (5 bases each). For the CDR3, the DNA is TGTGCCAGCAGCTTGGGCAACGGGACCCGCACAGATACGCAGTATTTT. Protein sequence: CASSLGNGTRTDTQYF.